This T cell receptor beta chain was sequenced during a study of cytomegalovirus exposure and HLA in healthy donors. Regarding the study as a whole: When analyzed later, the rates of TCR association showed variation by HLA locus, with DRB1 the most and HLA-C the fewest. V- and J-gene trimming of TCR beta was linked (in a later analysis) to a missense DCLRE1C variant.

Turning to this clone: The antigen is undetermined.

The CDR3 has 14 residues. Looked up from germline, CDR1 is MDHEN and CDR2 is SYDVKM. Between the trimmed V and J ends, which lost 5 bases and 0 bases, there was a span of 11 bases. PCR amplification relied on 60 Vbeta primers (plus 13 Jbeta primers). Clones were read by immunoSEQ multiplex PCR, and TCRdb kept only the in-frame ones, dropping some. The sample includes roughly 100,000 clones, approximately 73% of them seen just once. The receptor was derived from a man aged 35 to 55 in good health and CMV-seronegative. The sequenced sample consisted of PBMCs. The J gene is TRBJ2-7, the V gene TRBV28; weak D call: TRBD2 (6 bases). CDR3 sequence (DNA): TGTGCCAGCAGTCCCCGGGGGAGCTCCTACGAGCAGTACTTC. The encoded protein is CASSPRGSSYEQYF.